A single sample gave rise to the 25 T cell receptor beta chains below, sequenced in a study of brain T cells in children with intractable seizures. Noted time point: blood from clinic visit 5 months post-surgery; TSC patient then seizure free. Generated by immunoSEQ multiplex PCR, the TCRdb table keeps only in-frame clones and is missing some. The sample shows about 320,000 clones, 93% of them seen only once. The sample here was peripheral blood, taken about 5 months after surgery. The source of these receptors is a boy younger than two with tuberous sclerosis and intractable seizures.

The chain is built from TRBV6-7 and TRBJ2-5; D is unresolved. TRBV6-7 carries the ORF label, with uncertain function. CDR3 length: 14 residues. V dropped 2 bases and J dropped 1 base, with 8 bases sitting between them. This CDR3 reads CASSYGRIQETQYF. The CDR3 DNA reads TGTGCCAGCAGTTACGGCCGCATCCAAGAGACCCAGTACTTC.

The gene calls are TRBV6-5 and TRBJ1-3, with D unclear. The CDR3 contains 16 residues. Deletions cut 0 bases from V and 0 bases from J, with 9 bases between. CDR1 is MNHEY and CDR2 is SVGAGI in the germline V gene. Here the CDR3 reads CASSYSNRGSGNTIYF. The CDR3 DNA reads TGTGCCAGCAGTTACTCGAATCGGGGCTCTGGAAACACCATATATTTT.

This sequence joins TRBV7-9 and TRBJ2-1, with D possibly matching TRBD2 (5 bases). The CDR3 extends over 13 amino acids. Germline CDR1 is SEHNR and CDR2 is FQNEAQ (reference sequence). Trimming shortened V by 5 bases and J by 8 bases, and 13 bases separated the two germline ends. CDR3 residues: CASSKLEADEQFF. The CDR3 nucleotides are TGTGCCAGCAGCAAACTAGAAGCCGATGAGCAGTTCTTC.

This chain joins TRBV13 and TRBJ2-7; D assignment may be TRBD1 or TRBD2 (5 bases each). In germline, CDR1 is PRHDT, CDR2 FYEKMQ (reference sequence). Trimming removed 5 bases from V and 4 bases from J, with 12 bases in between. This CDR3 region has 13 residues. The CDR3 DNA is TGTGCCAGCAGCGTCGGGACGGCGTACGAGCAGTACTTC. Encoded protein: CASSVGTAYEQYF.

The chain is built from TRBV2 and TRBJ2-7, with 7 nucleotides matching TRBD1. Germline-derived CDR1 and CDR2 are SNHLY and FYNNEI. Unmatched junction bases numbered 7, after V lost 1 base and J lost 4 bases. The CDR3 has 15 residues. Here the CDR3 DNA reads TGTGCCAGCAGTGAAGTGATGAGACAGGGATACGAGCAGTACTTC. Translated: CASSEVMRQGYEQYF. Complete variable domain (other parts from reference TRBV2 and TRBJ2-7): EPEVTQTPSHQVTQMGQEVILRCVPISNHLYFYWYRQILGQKVEFLVSFYNNEISEKSEIFDDQFSVERPDGSNFTLKIRSTKLEDSAMYFCASSEVMRQGYEQYFGPGTRLTVT.

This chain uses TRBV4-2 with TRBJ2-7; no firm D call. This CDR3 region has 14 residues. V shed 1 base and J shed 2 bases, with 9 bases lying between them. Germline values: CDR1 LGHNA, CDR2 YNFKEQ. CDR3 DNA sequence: TGTGCCAGCAGCCAAGTTATCCTCACCTACGAGCAGTACTTC. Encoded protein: CASSQVILTYEQYF.

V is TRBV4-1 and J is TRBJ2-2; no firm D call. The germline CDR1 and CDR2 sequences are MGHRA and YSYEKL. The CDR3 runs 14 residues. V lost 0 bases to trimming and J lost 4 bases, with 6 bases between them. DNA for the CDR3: TGCGCCAGCAGCCAAGAGGGTCGCACCGGGGAGCTGTTTTTT. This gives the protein CASSQEGRTGELFF.

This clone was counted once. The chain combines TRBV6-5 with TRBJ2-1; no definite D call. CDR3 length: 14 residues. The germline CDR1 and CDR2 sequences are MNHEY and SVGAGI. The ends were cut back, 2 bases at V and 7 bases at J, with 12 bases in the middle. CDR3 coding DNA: TGTGCCAGCAGTTACGCGGACGGGCAGAATGAGCAGTTCTTC. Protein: CASSYADGQNEQFF.

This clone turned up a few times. The CDR3 is CASSQPGTGPGTEAFF. The CDR3 nucleotides are TGTGCCAGCAGCCAACCGGGGACAGGTCCGGGGACTGAAGCTTTCTTT. V and J are TRBV4-2 and TRBJ1-1, with 8 bases identical to TRBD1. The junction had 10 bases not matched to a gene; V was cut back by 2 bases and J by 5 bases. This CDR3 comprises 16 residues. Germline lookup yields CDR1 LGHNA and CDR2 YNFKEQ.

CDR3 bases: TGTGCCAGCAGTTTGGCCAGGTACAATGAGCAGTTCTTC. Translating it yields CASSLARYNEQFF. The genes are TRBV27 and TRBJ2-1; D unresolved. The CDR3 is 13 amino acids. Trimming took off 3 bases at V and 4 bases at J, with 7 bases between the two ends. The V gene's germline CDR1 is MNHEY and CDR2 SMNVEV (reference sequence).

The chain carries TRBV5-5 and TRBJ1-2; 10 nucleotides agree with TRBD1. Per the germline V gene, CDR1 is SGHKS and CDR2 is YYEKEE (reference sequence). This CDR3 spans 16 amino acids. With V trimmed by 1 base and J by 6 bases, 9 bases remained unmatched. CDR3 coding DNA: TGTGCCAGCAGCTTGAGGACAGGGGGTCTAGAGGATGGCTACACCTTC. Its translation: CASSLRTGGLEDGYTF. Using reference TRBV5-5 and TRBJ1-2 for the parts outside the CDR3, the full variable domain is DAGVTQSPTHLIKTRGQQVTLRCSPISGHKSVSWYQQVLGQGPQFIFQYYEKEERGRGNFPDRFSARQFPNYSSELNVNALLLGDSALYLCASSLRTGGLEDGYTFGSGTRLTVV.

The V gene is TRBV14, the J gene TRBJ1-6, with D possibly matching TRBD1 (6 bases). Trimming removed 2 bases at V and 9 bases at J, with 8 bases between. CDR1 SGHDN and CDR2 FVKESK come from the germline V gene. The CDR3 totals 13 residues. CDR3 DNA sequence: TGTGCCAGCAGCCAAAGCAGGGGTTCACCCCTCCACTTT. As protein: CASSQSRGSPLHF.

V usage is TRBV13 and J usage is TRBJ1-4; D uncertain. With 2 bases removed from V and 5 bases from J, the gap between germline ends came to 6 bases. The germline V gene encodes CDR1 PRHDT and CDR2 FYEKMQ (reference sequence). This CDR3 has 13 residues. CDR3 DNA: TGTGCCAGCAGCTTACAACGGAATGAAAAACTGTTTTTT. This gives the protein CASSLQRNEKLFF.

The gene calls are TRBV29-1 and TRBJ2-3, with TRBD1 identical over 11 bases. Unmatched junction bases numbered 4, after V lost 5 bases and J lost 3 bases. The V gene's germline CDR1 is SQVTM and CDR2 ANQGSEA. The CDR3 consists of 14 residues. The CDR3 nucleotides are TGCAGCGTTCAAGGACAGGGGGCAACAGATACGCAGTATTTT. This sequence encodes CSVQGQGATDTQYF.

The CDR3 nucleotides are TGTGCCAGCAGTTCTTTTATGAACACTGAAGCTTTCTTT. It is translated as CASSSFMNTEAFF. This chain links TRBV12-3 or TRBV12-4 with TRBJ1-1; D unresolved. V lost 4 bases to trimming and J lost 0 bases, with 6 bases between them. This CDR3 has 13 residues.

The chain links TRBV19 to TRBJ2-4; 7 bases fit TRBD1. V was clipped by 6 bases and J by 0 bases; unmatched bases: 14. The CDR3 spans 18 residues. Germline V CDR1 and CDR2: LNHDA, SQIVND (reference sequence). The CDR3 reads CASSQTGRGVIAKNIQYF. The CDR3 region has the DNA TGTGCCAGTAGCCAGACAGGGAGAGGGGTAATAGCCAAAAACATTCAGTACTTC. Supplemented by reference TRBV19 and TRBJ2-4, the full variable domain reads DGGITQSPKYLFRKEGQNVTLSCEQNLNHDAMYWYRQDPGQGLRLIYYSQIVNDFQKGDIAEGYSVSREKKESFPLTVTSAQKNPTAFYLCASSQTGRGVIAKNIQYFGAGTRLSVL.

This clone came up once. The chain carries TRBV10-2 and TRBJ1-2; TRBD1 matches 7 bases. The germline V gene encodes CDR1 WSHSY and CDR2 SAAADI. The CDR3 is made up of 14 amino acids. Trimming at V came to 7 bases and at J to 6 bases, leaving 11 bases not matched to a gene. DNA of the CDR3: TGCGCCAGCATTATACCCGGGACAGCTGATGGCTACACCTTC. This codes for CASIIPGTADGYTF.

CDR3 coding DNA: TGTGCCAGCAGCTTTAGTAGAGAGACCCAGTACTTC. Its translation is CASSFSRETQYF. The rearrangement links TRBV11-2 to TRBJ2-5, with unresolved D. From germline, CDR1 is SGHAT and CDR2 FQNNGV. This CDR3 is 12 amino acids long. Trimming removed 3 bases from V and 4 bases from J, with 6 bases in between.

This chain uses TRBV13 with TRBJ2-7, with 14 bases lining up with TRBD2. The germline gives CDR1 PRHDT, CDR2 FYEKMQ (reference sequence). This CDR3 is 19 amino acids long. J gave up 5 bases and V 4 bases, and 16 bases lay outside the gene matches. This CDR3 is CASSYQSHLGTSGSHEQYF. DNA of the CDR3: TGTGCCAGCAGCTATCAATCCCACCTCGGGACTAGCGGGAGCCACGAGCAGTACTTC.

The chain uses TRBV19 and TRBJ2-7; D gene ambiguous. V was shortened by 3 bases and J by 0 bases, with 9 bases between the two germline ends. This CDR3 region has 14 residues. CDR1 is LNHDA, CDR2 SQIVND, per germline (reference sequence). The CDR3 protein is CASSMDSSSYEQYF. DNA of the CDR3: TGTGCCAGTAGTATGGATTCCAGCTCCTACGAGCAGTACTTC.

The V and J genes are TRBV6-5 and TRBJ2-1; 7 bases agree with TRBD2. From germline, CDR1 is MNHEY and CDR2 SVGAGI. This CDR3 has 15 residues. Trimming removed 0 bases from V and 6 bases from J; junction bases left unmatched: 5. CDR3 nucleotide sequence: TGTGCCAGCAGTTACTCCAGCGGGGTTCCCAATGAGCAGTTCTTC. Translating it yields CASSYSSGVPNEQFF.

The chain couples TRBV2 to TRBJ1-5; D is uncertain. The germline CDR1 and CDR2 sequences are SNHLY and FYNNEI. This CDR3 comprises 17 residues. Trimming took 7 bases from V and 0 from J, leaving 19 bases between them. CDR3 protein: CASTRTAWVYSNQPQHF. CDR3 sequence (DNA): TGTGCCAGCACCCGGACTGCTTGGGTATATAGCAATCAGCCCCAGCATTTT.

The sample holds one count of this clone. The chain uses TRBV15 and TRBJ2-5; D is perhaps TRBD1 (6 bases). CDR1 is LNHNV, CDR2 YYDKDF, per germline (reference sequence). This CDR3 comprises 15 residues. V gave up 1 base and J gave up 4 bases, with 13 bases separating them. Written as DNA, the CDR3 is TGTGCCACCAGCAGAGCCCAGGGGAGCTCAGAGACCCAGTACTTC. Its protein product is CATSRAQGSSETQYF.

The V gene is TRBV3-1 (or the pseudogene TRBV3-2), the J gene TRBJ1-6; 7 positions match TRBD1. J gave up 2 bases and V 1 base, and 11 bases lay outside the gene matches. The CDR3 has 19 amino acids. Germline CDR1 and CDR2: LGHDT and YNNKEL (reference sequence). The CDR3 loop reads CASSQGQGRVWPYNSPLHF. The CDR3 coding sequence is TGTGCCAGCAGCCAAGGACAGGGCCGGGTCTGGCCCTATAATTCACCCCTCCACTTT.

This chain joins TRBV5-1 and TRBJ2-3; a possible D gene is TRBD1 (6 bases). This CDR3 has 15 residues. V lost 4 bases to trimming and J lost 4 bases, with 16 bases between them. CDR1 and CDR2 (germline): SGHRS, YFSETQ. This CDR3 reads CASSPQGNNADTQYF. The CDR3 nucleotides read TGCGCCAGCAGCCCGCAGGGGAACAATGCAGATACGCAGTATTTT.